What follows is one T cell receptor (beta chain) and its context. This sample stems from a study of blood T cell repertoires in COVID-19. Looked up from germline, CDR1 is MNHEY and CDR2 is SVGAGI. This CDR3 spans 16 amino acids. V lost 0 bases and J lost 0, with 12 bases in between. Clones were read by immunoSEQ multiplex PCR, and TCRdb kept only the in-frame ones, dropping some. The sample carries over 250,000 clones, 88% recorded once. Sequencing used peripheral blood. This chain joins TRBV6-5 and TRBJ2-7; D is possibly TRBD1 (6 bases). This receptor was obtained from a man aged 55 to 70 who had recovered from COVID-19. The CDR3 loop reads CASSYSGALSSYEQYF. The CDR3 bases are TGTGCCAGCAGTTACTCGGGGGCCCTGAGCTCCTACGAGCAGTACTTC.